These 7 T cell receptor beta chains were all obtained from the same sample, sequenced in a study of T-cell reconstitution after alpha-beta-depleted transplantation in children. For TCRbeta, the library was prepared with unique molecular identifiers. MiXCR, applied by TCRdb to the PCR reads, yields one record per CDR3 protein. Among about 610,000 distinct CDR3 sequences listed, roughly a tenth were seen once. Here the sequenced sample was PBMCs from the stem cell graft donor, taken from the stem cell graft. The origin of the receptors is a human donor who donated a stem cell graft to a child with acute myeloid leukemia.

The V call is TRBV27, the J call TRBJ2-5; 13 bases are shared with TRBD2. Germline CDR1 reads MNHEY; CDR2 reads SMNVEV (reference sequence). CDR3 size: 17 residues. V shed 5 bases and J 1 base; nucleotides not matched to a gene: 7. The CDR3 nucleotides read TGTGCCAGCAGTAAACCTGGACTAGCGGGAGTCCAAGAGACCCAGTACTTC. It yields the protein CASSKPGLAGVQETQYF.

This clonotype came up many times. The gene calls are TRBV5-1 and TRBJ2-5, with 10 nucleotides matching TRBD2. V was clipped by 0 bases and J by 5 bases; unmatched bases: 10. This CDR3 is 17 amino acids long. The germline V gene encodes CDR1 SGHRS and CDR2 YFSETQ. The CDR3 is CASSLGVAGGTPETQYF. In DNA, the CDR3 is TGCGCCAGCAGCTTGGGAGTAGCGGGAGGTACCCCGGAGACCCAGTACTTC.

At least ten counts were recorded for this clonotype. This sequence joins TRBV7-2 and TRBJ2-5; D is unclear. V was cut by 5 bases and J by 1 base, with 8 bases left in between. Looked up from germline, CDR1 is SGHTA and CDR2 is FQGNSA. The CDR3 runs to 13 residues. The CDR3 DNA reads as TGTGCCAGCAGCCCCGAACTCCAAGAGACCCAGTACTTC. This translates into CASSPELQETQYF.

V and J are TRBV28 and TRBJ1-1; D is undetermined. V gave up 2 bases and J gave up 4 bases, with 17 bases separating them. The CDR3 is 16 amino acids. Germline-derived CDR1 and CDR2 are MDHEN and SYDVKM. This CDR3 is CASSLVAPLGSTEAFF. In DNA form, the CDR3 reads TGTGCCAGCAGTTTAGTTGCCCCCCTAGGGAGCACTGAAGCTTTCTTT. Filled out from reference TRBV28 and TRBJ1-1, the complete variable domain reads DVKVTQSSRYLVKRTGEKVFLECVQDMDHENMFWYRQDPGLGLRLIYFSYDVKMKEKGDIPEGYSVSREKKERFSLILESASTNQTSMYLCASSLVAPLGSTEAFFGQGTRLTVV.

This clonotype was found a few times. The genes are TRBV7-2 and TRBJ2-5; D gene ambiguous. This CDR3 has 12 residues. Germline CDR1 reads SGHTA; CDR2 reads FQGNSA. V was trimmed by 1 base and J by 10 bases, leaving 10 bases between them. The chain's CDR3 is CASSLVGALQYF. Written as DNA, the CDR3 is TGTGCCAGCAGCTTAGTGGGCGCTCTCCAGTACTTC.

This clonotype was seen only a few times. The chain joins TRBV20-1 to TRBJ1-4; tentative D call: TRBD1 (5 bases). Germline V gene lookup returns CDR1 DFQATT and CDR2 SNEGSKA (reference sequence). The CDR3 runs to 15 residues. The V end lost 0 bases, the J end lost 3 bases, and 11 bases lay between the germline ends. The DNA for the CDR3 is TGCAGTGCTAGAGATGGCAGGGCCTCTAATGAAAAACTGTTTTTT. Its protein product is CSARDGRASNEKLFF.

The CDR3: CASSPRGGIGLAGGGGTGELFF. DNA of the CDR3: TGTGCCAGCAGCCCCCGCGGGGGTATCGGACTAGCGGGAGGAGGTGGCACCGGGGAGCTGTTTTTT. The chain links TRBV3-1 to TRBJ2-2; 14 bases map to TRBD2. Trimming removed 4 bases from V and 4 bases from J; junction bases left unmatched: 20. CDR1 is LGHDT, CDR2 YNNKEL, per germline (reference sequence). The CDR3 runs to 22 residues.